These T cell receptor beta chains were read from a single sample in a study of beta chain features in type 1 diabetes. Sequencing was performed with immunoSEQ multiplex PCR; in TCRdb, only in-frame clones are kept and a portion is missing. Counted here are 600,000 to 700,000 clones, roughly an eighth occurring once; the ten biggest clones make up less than 0.025%. Specimen: naive CD4+ T cells from blood. Every receptor here comes from a man younger than 30 with type 1 diabetes. Each CDR3 is given with its conserved first and last residue. A D gene is named only where the DNA matches it firmly. A clone size is listed for some rows: how often the clone was seen (once, few, many), or a class if it is expanded.

d_gene	v_gene	abundance	len	j_gene	CDR3nt	CDR3aa
.	TRBV6-5	.	13	TRBJ1-5	TGTGCCAGCAGTTACTCTGTCAATCAGCCCCAGCATTTT	CASSYSVNQPQHF
TRBD1	TRBV19	.	15	TRBJ2-2	TGTGCCAGTAGCCAGACAGGGGGTCTTCCCGGGGAGCTGTTTTTT	CASSQTGGLPGELFF
.	TRBV7-9	many	13	TRBJ1-1	TGTGCCAGCAGCTTAGAAGCGAACACTGAAGCTTTCTTT	CASSLEANTEAFF
.	TRBV10-3	few	12	TRBJ1-2	TGTGCCATCAGCCCACAAGGGGTTCGTGACACCTTC	CAISPQGVRDTF
.	TRBV10-1	.	14	TRBJ2-1	TGCGCCAGCAGTGAAACAGCCCGAAACAATGAGCAGTTCTTC	CASSETARNNEQFF
TRBD1	TRBV13	few	15	TRBJ2-7	TGTGCCAGCACCAATACCGGGACAGGGGGCTACGAGCAGTACTTC	CASTNTGTGGYEQYF
TRBD1	TRBV28	.	13	TRBJ2-7	TGTGCCAGCAGGGGGACAGGGCGCGGGGAGCAGTACTTC	CASRGTGRGEQYF
.	TRBV2	few	12	TRBJ1-3	TGTGCCAGCAGCCGCTCTGGAAACACCATATATTTT	CASSRSGNTIYF
.	TRBV28	few	14	TRBJ1-4	TGTGCCTCGCGCGGGGCAGCCGATAATGAAAAACTGTTTTTT	CASRGAADNEKLFF
TRBD1	TRBV15	.	17	TRBJ2-7	TGTGCCACCAGCTCATACGCCGGGACAGGGGGCTCGGACGAGCAGTACTTC	CATSSYAGTGGSDEQYF
.	TRBV29-1	few	14	TRBJ2-4	TGCAGCGTTGGGGCCCGGACCGCTAAAAACATTCAGTACTTC	CSVGARTAKNIQYF
.	TRBV7-9	few	14	TRBJ2-5	TGTGCCAGCAGCCTATCTGGACTTCAAGAGACCCAGTACTTC	CASSLSGLQETQYF
.	TRBV23-1	few	16	TRBJ1-1	TGCGCCAGCAGTCAATCGTCGCACCTACGTGGCACTGAAGCTTTCTTT	CASSQSSHLRGTEAFF
.	TRBV6-6	few	16	TRBJ2-2	TGTGCCAGCAGTTACTCTCTGGGGGCGGACACCGGGGAGCTGTTTTTT	CASSYSLGADTGELFF
.	TRBV27	.	13	TRBJ1-5	TGTGCCAGCAGTTTACAGGGGAATCAGCCCCAGCATTTT	CASSLQGNQPQHF
TRBD1	TRBV12-5	.	14	TRBJ2-7	TGTGCTAGTGGCCCGGGACAGGGGACCTACGAGCAGTACTTC	CASGPGQGTYEQYF
.	TRBV2	.	13	TRBJ1-1	TGTGCCAGCAGTGAAGACGTAAACACTGAAGCTTTCTTT	CASSEDVNTEAFF
.	TRBV5-1	.	13	TRBJ2-3	TGCGCCAGCAGCTTGGGGCGGGCAGATACGCAGTATTTT	CASSLGRADTQYF
TRBD1	TRBV25-1	few	13	TRBJ1-2	TGTGCCAGCAGTGAGGGGACAGACTATGGCTACACCTTC	CASSEGTDYGYTF
.	TRBV20-1	few	11	TRBJ1-1	TGCAGTGCTAGAGCGGAATACGAAGCTTTCTTT	CSARAEYEAFF
.	TRBV2	few	13	TRBJ1-1	TGTGCCAGCAGAAAAATCATGGACACTGAAGCTTTCTTT	CASRKIMDTEAFF
.	TRBV30	.	10	TRBJ2-1	TGTGCCTGGAGTGTCAGGGAGCAGTTCTTC	CAWSVREQFF
.	TRBV6-5	.	13	TRBJ1-2	TGTGCCAGCAGTAAAGTTCCAGATTATGGCTACACCTTC	CASSKVPDYGYTF
.	TRBV7-2	few	14	TRBJ2-6	TGTGCCAGCAGCTTCTCCCCTGGGGCCAACGTCCTGACTTTC	CASSFSPGANVLTF
.	TRBV2	few	16	TRBJ2-2	TGTGCCAGCAGTGAACTAGCTGGATTGAACACCGGGGAGCTGTTTTTT	CASSELAGLNTGELFF
TRBD1	TRBV20-1	few	11	TRBJ2-7	TGCAGTGCTGGGGGACAGGGCGAGCAGTACTTC	CSAGGQGEQYF
TRBD2	TRBV9	few	18	TRBJ2-3	TGTGCCAGCAGCTCGGGACTAGCGGGGGTGACACCCACAGATACGCAGTATTTT	CASSSGLAGVTPTDTQYF
.	TRBV30	few	14	TRBJ2-7	TGTGCCTGGAGTGTATCCGGGGGCGTCTGGGAGCAGTACTTC	CAWSVSGGVWEQYF
TRBD2	TRBV18	few	14	TRBJ2-2	TGTGCCAGCTCACCATCGCGGGGGACCGGGGAGCTGTTTTTT	CASSPSRGTGELFF
.	TRBV10-3	.	14	TRBJ2-1	TGTGCCATCAGCAGTTTGGGCCAGAGAGATGAGCAGTTCTTC	CAISSLGQRDEQFF
.	TRBV7-2	few	15	TRBJ2-1	TGTGCCAGCAGCCCACCCGGGGGCTCCTACAATGAGCAGTTCTTC	CASSPPGGSYNEQFF
TRBD2	TRBV5-1	.	17	TRBJ2-3	TGCGCCAGCAGCCGAGCAGCGACTAGCGGGGGCACAGATACGCAGTATTTT	CASSRAATSGGTDTQYF
.	TRBV30	.	13	TRBJ1-5	TGTGCCTGGAGTGGACAGGCAGGGCAGCCCCAGCATTTT	CAWSGQAGQPQHF
.	TRBV30	.	11	TRBJ2-7	TGTGCCTGGAGATTAACCTACGAGCAGTACTTC	CAWRLTYEQYF
.	TRBV7-9	.	13	TRBJ1-2	TGTGCCAGCGCCCCGGAGGGCGGCTATGGCTACACCTTC	CASAPEGGYGYTF
TRBD1	TRBV5-4	few	15	TRBJ2-1	TGTGCCAGCAGCCCACAGGGGAGCTCCTACAATGAGCAGTTCTTC	CASSPQGSSYNEQFF
TRBD2	TRBV27	.	15	TRBJ2-7	TGTGCCAGCAGAGGACTAGCGACGAGCTCCTACGAGCAGTACTTC	CASRGLATSSYEQYF
.	TRBV28	few	15	TRBJ1-2	TGTGCCAGCAGCCTCGGGAGGGACCTCTTCTATGGCTACACCTTC	CASSLGRDLFYGYTF
TRBD1	TRBV4-1	few	13	TRBJ1-2	TGCGCCAGCAGCCAAGTAGGACAGGATGGCTACACCTTC	CASSQVGQDGYTF
TRBD2	TRBV13	few	19	TRBJ2-5	TGTGCCAGCAGCTCGCTCACGGGACTAGCGGGGGACCTCCAAGAGACCCAGTACTTC	CASSSLTGLAGDLQETQYF
.	TRBV7-9	.	15	TRBJ1-5	TGTGCCAGCAGCCTAGGTTCAACGAGCAATCAGCCCCAGCATTTT	CASSLGSTSNQPQHF
.	TRBV28	.	13	TRBJ2-1	TGTGCCAGCACCCCGCGTTTCTACAATGAGCAGTTCTTC	CASTPRFYNEQFF